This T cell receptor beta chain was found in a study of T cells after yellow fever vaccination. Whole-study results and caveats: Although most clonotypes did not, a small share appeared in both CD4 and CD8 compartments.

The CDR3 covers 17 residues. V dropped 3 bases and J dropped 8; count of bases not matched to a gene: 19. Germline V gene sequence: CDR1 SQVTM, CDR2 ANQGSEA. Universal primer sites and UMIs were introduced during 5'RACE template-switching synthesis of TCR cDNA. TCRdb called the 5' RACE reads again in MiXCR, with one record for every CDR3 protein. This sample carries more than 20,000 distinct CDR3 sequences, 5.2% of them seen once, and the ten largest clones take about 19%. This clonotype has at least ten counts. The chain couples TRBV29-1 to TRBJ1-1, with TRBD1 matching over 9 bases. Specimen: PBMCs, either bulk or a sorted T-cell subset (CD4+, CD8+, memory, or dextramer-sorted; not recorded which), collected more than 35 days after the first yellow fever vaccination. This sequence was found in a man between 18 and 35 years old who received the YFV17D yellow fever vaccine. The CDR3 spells CSVESVGQGGRAGEAFF. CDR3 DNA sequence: TGCAGCGTTGAGTCAGTGGGACAGGGCGGTCGGGCGGGAGAAGCTTTCTTT.